The present T cell receptor (beta chain) was sequenced within a study of T cells in localized non-small cell lung cancer. Profiled with immunoSEQ multiplex PCR; TCRdb holds only in-frame clones, not every one. Of about 7,300 clones listed, 23% are singletons. Trimming removed 5 bases from V and 4 bases from J, with 15 bases in between. The CDR3 has 15 residues. Looked up from germline, CDR1 is SGHNT and CDR2 is YENEEA. Study-wide results and caveats: Tumor samples were not multi-region, leaving intratumor heterogeneity unexcluded. Elevated circulating T cell density in blood was associated with longer overall survival.

The table lists this clone with a few counts. Its specificity is not known. The input for sequencing was lung tumor tissue, taken before any cancer treatment. The V and J genes are TRBV11-3 and TRBJ2-1; the D gene is possibly TRBD2 (6 bases). This TCR was sampled from a man aged 40 to 69 with stage III squamous cell lung carcinoma. CDR3 region: CASSPRDFDYNEQFF. The CDR3 bases are TGTGCCAGCAGCCCCCGGGACTTTGATTACAATGAGCAGTTCTTC.